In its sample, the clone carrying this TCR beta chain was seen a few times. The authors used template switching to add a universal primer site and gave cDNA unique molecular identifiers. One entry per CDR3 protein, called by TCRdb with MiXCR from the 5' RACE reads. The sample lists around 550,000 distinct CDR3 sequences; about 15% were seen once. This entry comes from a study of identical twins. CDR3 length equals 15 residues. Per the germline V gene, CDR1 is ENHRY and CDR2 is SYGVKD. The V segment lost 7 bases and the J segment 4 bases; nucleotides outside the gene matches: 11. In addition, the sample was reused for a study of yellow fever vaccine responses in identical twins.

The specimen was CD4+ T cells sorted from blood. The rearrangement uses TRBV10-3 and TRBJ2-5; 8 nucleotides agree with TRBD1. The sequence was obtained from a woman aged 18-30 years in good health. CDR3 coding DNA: TGTGCCATCAACAAGGGGCTAGGGACAGGAGAGACCCAGTACTTC. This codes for CAINKGLGTGETQYF.